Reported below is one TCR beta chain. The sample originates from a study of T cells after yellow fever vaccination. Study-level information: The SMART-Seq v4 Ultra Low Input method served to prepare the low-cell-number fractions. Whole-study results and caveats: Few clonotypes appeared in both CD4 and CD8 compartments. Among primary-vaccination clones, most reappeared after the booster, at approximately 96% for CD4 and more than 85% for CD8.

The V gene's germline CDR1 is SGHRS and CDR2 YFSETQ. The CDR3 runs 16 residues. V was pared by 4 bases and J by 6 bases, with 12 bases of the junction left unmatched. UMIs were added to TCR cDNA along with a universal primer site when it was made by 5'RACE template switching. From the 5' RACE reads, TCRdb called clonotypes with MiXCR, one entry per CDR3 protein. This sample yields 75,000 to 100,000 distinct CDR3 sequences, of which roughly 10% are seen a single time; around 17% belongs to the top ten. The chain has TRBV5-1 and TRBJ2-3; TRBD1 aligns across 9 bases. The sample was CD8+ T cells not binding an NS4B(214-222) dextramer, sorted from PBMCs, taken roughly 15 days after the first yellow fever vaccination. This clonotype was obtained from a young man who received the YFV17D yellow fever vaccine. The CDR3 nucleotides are TGCGCCAGCAGCAGGGGGACAGGGTCCCAGGAGGATACGCAGTATTTT. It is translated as CASSRGTGSQEDTQYF.